These T cell receptor beta chains were read from a single sample in a study of memory CD4+ T cells and cytomegalovirus serostatus. Clones were read by immunoSEQ multiplex PCR, and TCRdb kept only the in-frame ones, dropping some. The sample holds just under 65,000 clones, 70% to 80% seen once. Sequenced sample: memory CD4+ T cells from blood. The receptors originated from an adult in good health and CMV-seronegative. CDR3s leave out the opening cysteine and the closing phenylalanine or tryptophan. Fields, in order: V gene, J gene, CDR3 protein.

TRBV5-1	TRBJ2-5	ASSGGTAQETQY
TRBV10-2	TRBJ1-6	ASIRGEDSPLH
TRBV4-2	TRBJ2-2	ASTLFGGQSHTGELF
TRBV30	TRBJ1-2	AFGTGGGYGYT
TRBV4-3	TRBJ1-2	ASSQFVGGDGYGYT
TRBV18	TRBJ2-1	ASSQDRSYNEQF
TRBV2	TRBJ2-7	ASSRGYEQY
TRBV2	TRBJ2-2	ASSEQGADTGELF
TRBV18	TRBJ1-1	ASSPRGTGGSGTEAF
TRBV7-3	TRBJ2-5	ASSLRQGAGETQY
TRBV7-3	TRBJ2-7	ASSLTPGAYEQY
TRBV28	TRBJ1-3	ASSLQGFSGNTIY
TRBV7-2	TRBJ1-2	ASSPDPGTGYGYT
TRBV19	TRBJ1-6	ASSGTGESPLH
TRBV21-1	TRBJ1-1	ASSKGQGPNTEAF
TRBV2	TRBJ2-1	ASRELAGEYNEQF
TRBV7-9	TRBJ2-3	ASSPDGTDTQY
TRBV19	TRBJ2-2	ASSIGATTGELF
TRBV11-2	TRBJ2-3	ASSKLGGTDRTDTQY
TRBV18	TRBJ1-1	ASSPSYRENTEAF
TRBV4-1	TRBJ2-1	ASSQQANSGGDNEQF
TRBV11-3	TRBJ2-1	ASSFIGNEQF
TRBV12-5	TRBJ2-5	ASGLVQRETQY
TRBV4-2	TRBJ2-7	ASSQDDRGYEQY
TRBV11-1	TRBJ2-7	ASSLRLAGAYEQY
TRBV10-2	TRBJ2-5	ASSLGSGRGIGETQY
TRBV7-2	TRBJ2-2	ASSLVRGAGELF
TRBV7-9	TRBJ1-1	ASSYGQGLTEAF
TRBV6-4	TRBJ1-1	ASRPNRQSVAEAF
TRBV19	TRBJ1-1	ASSIARMNTEAF
TRBV7-2	TRBJ2-1	ASSLGSGSRNEQF
TRBV29-1	TRBJ1-4	SVLVSEKLF
TRBV6-1	TRBJ2-1	ASLPLGLSAGEQF
TRBV7-9	TRBJ1-5	ASSLQGSNQPQH
TRBV4-1	TRBJ2-7	ASSHEGQGLYEQY
TRBV9	TRBJ2-5	ASSVERGEQETQY
TRBV14	TRBJ2-1	ASSLLAGGQNEQF
TRBV7-2	TRBJ2-1	ASNSGGTYNEQF
TRBV7-8	TRBJ1-1	ASSLPPTGTTEAF
TRBV10-1	TRBJ1-5	ASSGDYGQPQH
TRBV9	TRBJ2-5	ASSVAVGGAQETQY
TRBV5-4	TRBJ1-4	ASSPGTGGLGEKLF
TRBV5-4	TRBJ2-3	ASSWRQGSDTQY
TRBV6-5	TRBJ2-7	ASSYGRVSYEQY
TRBV11-2	TRBJ1-2	ASSQDRGRAYGYT
TRBV12-5	TRBJ2-3	ASGLGVASGGVDTQY
TRBV7-8	TRBJ2-2	ASSTRLNTGELF
TRBV2	TRBJ2-3	ASSERVLTDTQY
TRBV19	TRBJ2-5	ASSITGEKTQY